These 30 T cell receptor beta chains were sequenced from one sample in a study of pediatric ulcerative colitis. TCRdb keeps only in-frame clones here, not all; method: immunoSEQ multiplex PCR. The table records 45,000 to 55,000 clones, about 78% of them present only once. The rectum was sampled with one to two pinch biopsies at colonoscopy. The material sequenced was gut tissue. The origin of the receptors is a girl aged 10-17 years with moderate ulcerative colitis.

The V and J genes are TRBV4-1 and TRBJ1-3, with D perhaps TRBD1 (6 bases). The germline CDR1 and CDR2 sequences are MGHRA and YSYEKL. CDR3 size: 16 residues. V gave up 4 bases and J gave up 5 bases, with 18 bases separating them. In DNA form, the CDR3 reads TGCGCCAGCAGCCCACCTATTCAGGGGTCGAGAAACACCATATATTTT. Protein product: CASSPPIQGSRNTIYF.

This clone was counted between two and nine times. V usage is TRBV7-2 and J usage is TRBJ1-6; 8 nucleotides align to TRBD1. The length of the CDR3 is 14 residues. Trimming cost V 0 bases and J 14 bases; bases outside gene matches: 6. Germline CDR1 SGHTA, CDR2 FQGNSA. This CDR3 is CASSLAGQAASLHF. The CDR3 coding sequence is TGTGCCAGCAGCTTAGCGGGACAGGCCGCCTCCCTCCACTTT. The full variable domain, in which reference TRBV7-2 and TRBJ1-6 provide the parts outside the CDR3, is GAGVSQSPSNKVTEKGKDVELRCDPISGHTALYWYRQSLGQGLEFLIYFQGNSAPDKSGLPSDRFSAERTGGSVSTLTIQRTQQEDSAVYLCASSLAGQAASLHFGNGTRLTVT.

This rearrangement joins TRBV19 to TRBJ2-1; maybe TRBD2 (6 bases). Germline-derived CDR1 and CDR2 are LNHDA and SQIVND (reference sequence). V lost 3 bases and J lost 8, with 14 bases in between. This CDR3 spans 14 amino acids. CDR3 in amino acids: CASSILLAPDEQFF. The CDR3 DNA reads as TGTGCCAGTAGTATTTTGCTAGCGCCTGATGAGCAGTTCTTC.

Only one count was recorded for this clone. This chain links TRBV4-1 with TRBJ2-1; TRBD2 might be the D (5 bases). This CDR3 has 14 residues. The germline CDR1 and CDR2 sequences are MGHRA and YSYEKL. Trimming took off 1 base at V and 7 bases at J, with 11 bases between the two ends. The CDR3 protein is CASSQARTHNEQFF. As DNA, the CDR3 is TGCGCCAGCAGCCAAGCCCGGACTCATAATGAGCAGTTCTTC.

CDR3: CASSGWRCGPPRYEQYF. Here the CDR3 DNA reads TGCGCCAGCAGTGGATGGAGATGCGGGCCTCCTAGGTACGAGCAGTACTTC. The chain couples TRBV10-1 to TRBJ2-7; TRBD2 might be the D (5 bases). From germline, CDR1 is WNHNN and CDR2 SYGVQD (reference sequence). V dropped 4 bases and J dropped 4 bases, with 23 bases sitting between them. The CDR3 sequence is 17 residues long.

This chain links TRBV23-1 with TRBJ2-2; 12 bases align to TRBD1. TRBV23-1 is noted as an ORF with a role that remains uncertain. Trimming removed 0 bases from V and 7 bases from J; junction bases left unmatched: 15. The CDR3 totals 20 residues. This chain's CDR3 is CASSQSRGQGAKVSFGELFF. DNA of the CDR3: TGCGCCAGCAGTCAATCTAGGGGACAGGGGGCGAAGGTCTCGTTCGGGGAGCTGTTTTTT.

About this clone: Within the sample, other DNA sequences also encode this same CDR3. This rearrangement joins TRBV9 to TRBJ1-2, with a possible D match to TRBD1 (5 bases). The CDR3 sequence is 15 residues long. V was cut by 4 bases and J by 3 bases, with 16 bases left in between. CDR1 and CDR2 (germline): SGDLS, YYNGEE. The CDR3 bases are TGTGCCAGCAGCTTAAGATGGGGGGGAGACTATGGCTACACCTTC. It codes for CASSLRWGGDYGYTF.

The V call is TRBV9, the J call TRBJ2-5; D is undetermined. The V gene's germline CDR1 is SGDLS and CDR2 YYNGEE. V was pared by 3 bases and J by 2 bases, with 23 bases between. The CDR3 extends over 18 amino acids. Here the CDR3 reads CASSATGLPSKEQETQYF. CDR3 in DNA: TGTGCCAGCAGCGCCACCGGGCTTCCCTCTAAGGAACAAGAGACCCAGTACTTC. The variable domain in full, completed from reference TRBV9 and TRBJ2-5, reads DSGVTQTPKHLITATGQRVTLRCSPRSGDLSVYWYQQSLDQGLQFLIQYYNGEERAKGNILERFSAQQFPDLHSELNLSSLELGDSALYFCASSATGLPSKEQETQYFGPGTRLLVL.

The chain couples TRBV5-1 to TRBJ1-6; D remains ambiguous. The germline V gene encodes CDR1 SGHRS and CDR2 YFSETQ. V lost 4 bases and J lost 8, with 13 bases in between. The CDR3 has 14 amino acids. This CDR3 reads CASSNRIRDSPLHF. The CDR3 nucleotides read TGCGCCAGCAGCAACCGGATAAGGGATTCACCCCTCCACTTT.

This clone appeared a few times. The chain has TRBV6-1 and TRBJ1-5; 8 bases line up with TRBD1. Germline lookup yields CDR1 MNHNS and CDR2 SASEGT. This CDR3 comprises 13 residues. Losses at the gene ends were 8 bases for V and 5 bases for J; bases not matched to a gene: 5. DNA of the CDR3: TGTGCCAGCGATCAGGGGGCGTATCAGCCCCAGCATTTT. It is translated as CASDQGAYQPQHF.

The chain combines TRBV11-2 with TRBJ2-6, with D unresolved. CDR3 length equals 18 residues. The V gene lost 4 bases and the J gene lost 2 bases, with 18 bases spanning the gap. CDR1 and CDR2 from the germline V gene are SGHAT and FQNNGV. The CDR3 spells CASSSLRAAYPGANVLTF. DNA for the CDR3: TGTGCCAGCAGCTCTCTTAGGGCAGCTTATCCTGGGGCCAACGTCCTGACTTTC.

The V gene is TRBV2, the J gene TRBJ2-7; TRBD2 matches at 8 bases. Unmatched junction bases numbered 9, after V lost 6 bases and J lost 2 bases. Germline CDR1 reads SNHLY; CDR2 reads FYNNEI. The CDR3 is 15 amino acids. CDR3 amino acids: CASRTGGATTYEQYF. CDR3 DNA: TGTGCCAGCAGGACGGGGGGGGCCACTACCTACGAGCAGTACTTC.

This clone occurred a few times. This same CDR3 is encoded by further DNA sequences in the sample. This chain uses TRBV4-1 with TRBJ2-1; 11 nucleotides agree with TRBD2. This CDR3 spans 17 amino acids. The ends lost 0 bases at V and 2 bases at J; junction bases unmatched: 3. Germline values: CDR1 MGHRA, CDR2 YSYEKL. The CDR3 DNA is TGCGCCAGCAGCCAAGATAGACTAGCGGGACCCTACAATGAGCAGTTCTTC. This codes for CASSQDRLAGPYNEQFF.

The rearrangement joins TRBV4-3 to TRBJ1-1, with D perhaps TRBD1 (5 bases). The CDR3 has 16 residues. Germline V CDR1 and CDR2: LGHNA, YSLEER. Trimming took off 0 bases at V and 1 base at J, with 12 bases between the two ends. CDR3 DNA sequence: TGCGCCAGCAGCCAAGACAGGGTTCTGCAGAACACTGAAGCTTTCTTT. Protein: CASSQDRVLQNTEAFF.

The chain uses TRBV7-2 and TRBJ2-3; 9 nucleotides line up with TRBD2. Trimming at V came to 1 base and at J to 1 base, leaving 0 bases not matched to a gene. Germline-derived CDR1 and CDR2 are SGHTA and FQGNSA. This CDR3 comprises 15 residues. CDR3 protein: CASSLGTSGTDTQYF. Written as DNA, the CDR3 is TGTGCCAGCAGCTTAGGGACTAGCGGCACAGATACGCAGTATTTT.

J is TRBJ2-1 and V is TRBV7-9; the match to TRBD2 covers 13 bases. The CDR3 is 15 amino acids. Germline-derived CDR1 and CDR2 are SEHNR and FQNEAQ (reference sequence). Losses at the gene ends were 5 bases for V and 8 bases for J; bases not matched to a gene: 6. CDR3 bases: TGTGCCAGCAGCCACCGACTAGCGGGAGGCGATGAGCAGTTCTTC. Protein: CASSHRLAGGDEQFF. The full variable domain, its missing parts supplied by reference TRBV7-9 and TRBJ2-1, is DTGVSQNPRHKITKRGQNVTFRCDPISEHNRLYWYRQTLGQGPEFLTYFQNEAQLEKSRLLSDRFSAERPKGSFSTLEIQRTEQGDSAMYLCASSHRLAGGDEQFFGPGTRLTVL.

The genes are TRBV5-4 and TRBJ2-7; D call uncertain. Trimming pared 4 bases from V and 5 bases from J, leaving 22 bases between. The V gene's germline CDR1 is SGHNT and CDR2 YYREEE (reference sequence). The CDR3 runs 16 residues. CDR3 DNA: TGTGCCAGCAGCCGTACTCCCGACCCATCCGTTGACGAGCAGTACTTC. Amino acids: CASSRTPDPSVDEQYF.

The rearrangement links TRBV6-8 to TRBJ2-7; D not certain. Trimming cost V 4 bases and J 5 bases, with 18 bases left between them. Germline lookup yields CDR1 MNHGY and CDR2 SAAAGT. This CDR3 region has 15 residues. The CDR3 region is CASSFDADPVHEQYF. The CDR3 DNA reads as TGTGCCAGCAGTTTCGACGCAGACCCGGTTCACGAGCAGTACTTC.

The chain recombines TRBV28 with TRBJ2-1; no clear D. V lost 8 bases and J lost 3, with 17 bases in between. The CDR3 is made up of 15 amino acids. Germline assignment: CDR1 MDHEN and CDR2 SYDVKM. The CDR3 region has the DNA TGTGCCAGCCAACGTAGGCCAGAGGACTACAATGAGCAGTTCTTC. This translates into CASQRRPEDYNEQFF.

The genes are TRBV30 and TRBJ1-5, with unresolved D. Per germline, CDR1 GTSNPN and CDR2 SVGIG (reference sequence). Trimming took off 1 base at V and 2 bases at J, with 15 bases between the two ends. There are 16 residues in the CDR3. DNA of the CDR3: TGTGCCTGGAGTGGAAGCAGAGAATACGGCAATCAGCCCCAGCATTTT. Residues: CAWSGSREYGNQPQHF.

This chain joins TRBV5-1 and TRBJ2-5; 8 nucleotides line up with TRBD2. V dropped 2 bases and J dropped 7; count of bases not matched to a gene: 10. The germline V gene has CDR1 SGHRS and CDR2 YFSETQ. The CDR3 is 15 residues long. CDR3 loop: CASSLYERGRGTQYF. CDR3 nucleotide sequence: TGCGCCAGCAGCTTATATGAGCGGGGGAGGGGGACCCAGTACTTC.

The V call is TRBV5-1, the J call TRBJ2-1; no reliable D call. Germline assignment: CDR1 SGHRS and CDR2 YFSETQ. V lost 3 bases and J 4 bases, leaving 8 bases between the germline ends. The CDR3 runs 13 residues. CDR3 loop: CASSSDLYNEQFF. DNA for the CDR3: TGCGCCAGCAGCTCCGACTTGTACAATGAGCAGTTCTTC.

This chain uses TRBV15 with TRBJ2-7, with D perhaps given as TRBD1 or TRBD2 (5 bases each). The V gene lost 3 bases and the J gene lost 3 bases, with 12 bases spanning the gap. Germline loops: CDR1 LNHNV, CDR2 YYDKDF (reference sequence). This CDR3 has 14 residues. Here the CDR3 reads CATSSGTANYEQYF. The CDR3 bases are TGTGCCACCAGCAGCGGGACGGCTAACTACGAGCAGTACTTC.

V and J are TRBV5-1 and TRBJ2-1; D not resolved. The germline CDR1 and CDR2 sequences are SGHRS and YFSETQ. V was pared by 5 bases and J by 4 bases, with 10 bases between. There are 13 residues in the CDR3. CDR3 region: CASSSDRYNEQFF. CDR3 in DNA: TGCGCCAGCAGTTCGGATCGGTACAATGAGCAGTTCTTC. Drawing the rest from reference TRBV5-1 and TRBJ2-1, the complete variable domain is KAGVTQTPRYLIKTRGQQVTLSCSPISGHRSVSWYQQTPGQGLQFLFEYFSETQRNKGNFPGRFSGRQFSNSRSEMNVSTLELGDSALYLCASSSDRYNEQFFGPGTRLTVL.

This chain joins TRBV6-1 and TRBJ1-2, with D possibly matching TRBD1 (5 bases). V lost 0 bases and J lost 7, with 12 bases in between. The germline V gene has CDR1 MNHNS and CDR2 SASEGT. CDR3 length equals 14 residues. In nucleotides, the CDR3 is TGTGCCAGCAGTGAAGCGGGCCGAGGGGTTGGCTACACCTTC. Its protein product is CASSEAGRGVGYTF.

The V gene is TRBV5-5, the J gene TRBJ2-7; 10 bases align to TRBD1. Trimming took 0 bases from V and 4 from J; bases not matched to a gene: 13. The germline CDR1 and CDR2 sequences are SGHKS and YYEKEE (reference sequence). This CDR3 has 18 residues. CDR3 coding DNA: TGTGCCAGCAGCTTGGCCGATTCGACAGGGGGCCGAAGATACGAGCAGTACTTC. Translated: CASSLADSTGGRRYEQYF.

J is TRBJ2-2 and V is TRBV29-1; TRBD1 is a possible D gene (6 bases). CDR1 SQVTM and CDR2 ANQGSEA come from the germline V gene. The germline V and J ends were trimmed by 7 bases and 6 bases, with 15 bases remaining between them. This CDR3 has 13 amino acids. The DNA of the CDR3 is TGCAGCGCGATAAACAGGGATTCCGGGGAGCTGTTTTTT. Its translation: CSAINRDSGELFF.

The rearrangement uses TRBV5-4 and TRBJ2-1, with 8 positions matching TRBD1. Trimming removed 5 bases from V and 6 bases from J; junction bases left unmatched: 4. The CDR3 loop spans 13 amino acids. The V gene's germline CDR1 is SGHNT and CDR2 YYREEE (reference sequence). Written as DNA, the CDR3 is TGTGCCAGCAGACATGACAGGGGCAATGAGCAGTTCTTC. The encoded protein is CASRHDRGNEQFF.

The V gene is TRBV7-2, the J gene TRBJ1-6; 9 nucleotides agree with TRBD1. Trimming took 2 bases from V and 6 from J; bases not matched to a gene: 8. Germline lookup yields CDR1 SGHTA and CDR2 FQGNSA. This CDR3 region has 17 residues. The CDR3 sequence: CASSLWMTGGINSPLHF. The CDR3 nucleotides are TGTGCCAGCAGCTTATGGATGACAGGGGGTATTAATTCACCCCTCCACTTT.

This sequence joins TRBV7-7 and TRBJ2-1, with D perhaps given as TRBD1 or TRBD2 (5 bases each). The CDR3 extends over 17 amino acids. Germline V gene data show CDR1 as SSHAT and CDR2 as FNYEAQ (reference sequence). V lost 3 bases and J 8 bases, leaving 23 bases between the germline ends. The CDR3 loop reads CASSLGVGTSALHEQFF. In nucleotides, the CDR3 is TGTGCCAGCAGCTTGGGTGTCGGGACCTCAGCTTTGCATGAGCAGTTCTTC.